The subject of this entry is one T cell receptor beta chain. Its specificity is unknown. The trim removed 3 bases at V and 7 bases at J, leaving 9 bases unmatched. This CDR3 comprises 15 residues. Germline V CDR1 and CDR2: SGDLS, YYNGEE. These data come from a study of cytomegalovirus exposure and HLA in healthy donors. Study results and limitations: Rarity held for most TCR sequences, but there were some public TCRs that occurred in many donors.

Primers for the PCR totalled 60 Vbeta and 13 Jbeta. The assay was immunoSEQ multiplex PCR, and TCRdb's table has in-frame clones only and misses some. Counted here are fewer than 250,000 clones, about 83% occurring once; the ten biggest clones make up roughly a tenth. The chain is built from TRBV9 and TRBJ2-1; 8 bases are a match to TRBD2. The receptor comes from a woman in her forties or fifties in good health and CMV-seropositive. Sequenced sample: PBMCs. CDR3 nucleotides: TGTGCCAGCAGCGGAGGCACTAGCGGTGGTAATGAGCAGTTCTTC. It specifies CASSGGTSGGNEQFF.